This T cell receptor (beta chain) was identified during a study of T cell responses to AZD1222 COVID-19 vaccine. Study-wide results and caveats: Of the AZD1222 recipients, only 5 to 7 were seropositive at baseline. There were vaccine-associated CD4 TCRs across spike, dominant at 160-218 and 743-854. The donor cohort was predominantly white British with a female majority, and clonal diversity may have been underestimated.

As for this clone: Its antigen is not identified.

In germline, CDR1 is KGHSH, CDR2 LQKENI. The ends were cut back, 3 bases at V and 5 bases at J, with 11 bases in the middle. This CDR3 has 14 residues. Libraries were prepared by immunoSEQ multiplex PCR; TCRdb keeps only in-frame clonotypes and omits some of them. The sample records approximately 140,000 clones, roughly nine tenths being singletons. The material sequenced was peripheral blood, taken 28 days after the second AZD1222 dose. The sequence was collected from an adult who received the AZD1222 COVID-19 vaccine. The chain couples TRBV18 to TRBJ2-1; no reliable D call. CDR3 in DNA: TGTGCCAGCTCACCTGTCGACTCGGACAATGAGCAGTTCTTC. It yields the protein CASSPVDSDNEQFF.